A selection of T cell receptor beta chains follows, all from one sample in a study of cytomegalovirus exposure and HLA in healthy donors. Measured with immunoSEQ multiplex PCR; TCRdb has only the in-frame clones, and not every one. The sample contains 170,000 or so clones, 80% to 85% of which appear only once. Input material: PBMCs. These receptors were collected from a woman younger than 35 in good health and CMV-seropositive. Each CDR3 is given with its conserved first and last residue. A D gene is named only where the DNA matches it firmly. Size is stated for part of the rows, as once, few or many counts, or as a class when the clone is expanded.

CDR3 protein: CASRGTGYMNTEAFF
CDR3 DNA: TGTGCCAGCAGAGGCACAGGGTACATGAACACTGAAGCTTTCTTT
D gene: NA
V gene: TRBV6-5
J gene: TRBJ1-1
clone size: once

CDR3 protein: CASSYARGYEQYF
CDR3 DNA: TGTGCCAGCAGCTACGCCAGGGGCTACGAGCAGTACTTC
D gene: NA
V gene: TRBV7-6
J gene: TRBJ2-7
clone size: few

CDR3 protein: CASSEGQGIVYEQYF
CDR3 DNA: TGTGCCAGCAGCGAGGGACAGGGAATTGTCTACGAGCAGTACTTC
D gene: TRBD1
V gene: TRBV9
J gene: TRBJ2-7
clone size: NA

CDR3 protein: CASSHSDRGAYEQYF
CDR3 DNA: TGTGCCAGCAGTCACTCGGACAGGGGAGCCTACGAGCAGTACTTC
D gene: TRBD1
V gene: TRBV27
J gene: TRBJ2-7
clone size: NA

CDR3 protein: CASSQDTLTNEKLFF
CDR3 DNA: TGTGCCAGCAGCCAAGACACATTAACTAATGAAAAACTGTTTTTT
D gene: NA
V gene: TRBV7-6
J gene: TRBJ1-4
clone size: NA

CDR3 protein: CASSPGLSSYEQYF
CDR3 DNA: TGTGCCAGCAGCCCGGGACTGAGCTCCTACGAGCAGTACTTC
D gene: NA
V gene: TRBV7-3
J gene: TRBJ2-7
clone size: NA

CDR3 protein: CASSPRLAGAKTQYF
CDR3 DNA: TGTGCCAGCAGTCCCCGACTAGCGGGAGCGAAGACCCAGTACTTC
D gene: TRBD2
V gene: TRBV27
J gene: TRBJ2-5
clone size: once

CDR3 protein: CASSLREGGINQPQHF
CDR3 DNA: TGTGCCAGCAGCTTGCGGGAGGGGGGCATCAATCAGCCCCAGCATTTT
D gene: NA
V gene: TRBV5-6
J gene: TRBJ1-5
clone size: NA

CDR3 protein: CASAPRTSGTYEQYF
CDR3 DNA: TGTGCCTCAGCCCCCAGGACGAGCGGAACCTACGAGCAGTACTTC
D gene: NA
V gene: TRBV27
J gene: TRBJ2-7
clone size: NA

CDR3 protein: CASSPTSGEEQFF
CDR3 DNA: TGTGCCAGCTCACCGACTAGCGGGGAAGAGCAGTTCTTC
D gene: TRBD2
V gene: TRBV18
J gene: TRBJ2-1
clone size: NA

CDR3 protein: CASSPGGAGGYTF
CDR3 DNA: TGTGCCAGCAGCCCCGGGGGGGCTGGGGGCTACACCTTC
D gene: NA
V gene: TRBV7-8
J gene: TRBJ1-2
clone size: NA

CDR3 protein: CASTDRGGGELFF
CDR3 DNA: TGTGCCAGCACCGACAGGGGAGGCGGGGAGCTGTTTTTT
D gene: TRBD1
V gene: TRBV9
J gene: TRBJ2-2
clone size: NA

CDR3 protein: CASSLATAIGYTF
CDR3 DNA: TGTGCCAGCAGCTTAGCGACAGCAATTGGCTACACCTTC
D gene: NA
V gene: TRBV7-2
J gene: TRBJ1-2
clone size: NA

CDR3 protein: CASWQGGEQFF
CDR3 DNA: TGTGCCAGCTGGCAGGGAGGTGAGCAGTTCTTC
D gene: NA
V gene: TRBV28
J gene: TRBJ2-1
clone size: NA

CDR3 protein: CASSFLTSGGLSSYNEQFF
CDR3 DNA: TGCGCCAGCAGCTTCTTGACTAGCGGGGGACTAAGCTCCTACAATGAGCAGTTCTTC
D gene: TRBD2
V gene: TRBV5-1
J gene: TRBJ2-1
clone size: NA

CDR3 protein: CASSWTSGPSTQYF
CDR3 DNA: TGTGCCAGCAGCTGGACTAGCGGTCCTTCGACCCAGTACTTC
D gene: TRBD2
V gene: TRBV7-6
J gene: TRBJ2-5
clone size: NA

CDR3 protein: CASRARGGGTYEQYF
CDR3 DNA: TGTGCCAGCAGGGCCCGTGGGGGGGGAACCTACGAGCAGTACTTC
D gene: TRBD2
V gene: TRBV27
J gene: TRBJ2-7
clone size: NA

CDR3 protein: CASLGGHRTDTQYF
CDR3 DNA: TGTGCCAGCCTGGGAGGACACCGCACAGATACGCAGTATTTT
D gene: NA
V gene: TRBV19
J gene: TRBJ2-3
clone size: NA

CDR3 protein: CASSLLAGGPNTGELFF
CDR3 DNA: TGTGCCAGCAGTCTTCTAGCGGGGGGCCCGAACACCGGGGAGCTGTTTTTT
D gene: TRBD2
V gene: TRBV4-2
J gene: TRBJ2-2
clone size: NA

CDR3 protein: CASSRSTGQRKETQYF
CDR3 DNA: TGCGCCAGCAGCCGCAGCACGGGACAGCGAAAGGAGACCCAGTACTTC
D gene: TRBD1
V gene: TRBV5-1
J gene: TRBJ2-5
clone size: NA

CDR3 protein: CASSPGTGGTDTQYF
CDR3 DNA: TGTGCCAGCTCACCAGGGACGGGAGGCACAGATACGCAGTATTTT
D gene: NA
V gene: TRBV18
J gene: TRBJ2-3
clone size: once

CDR3 protein: CVTGGVGQPQHF
CDR3 DNA: TGTGTGACGGGGGGGGTCGGTCAGCCCCAGCATTTT
D gene: NA
V gene: TRBV2
J gene: TRBJ1-5
clone size: NA

CDR3 protein: CASSPTQGDEKLFF
CDR3 DNA: TGTGCCAGCAGCCCGACCCAGGGGGATGAAAAACTGTTTTTT
D gene: TRBD1
V gene: TRBV9
J gene: TRBJ1-4
clone size: NA

CDR3 protein: CASSGLAGGRETQYF
CDR3 DNA: TGTGCCAGCAGCGGACTAGCGGGGGGTAGAGAGACCCAGTACTTC
D gene: TRBD2
V gene: TRBV13
J gene: TRBJ2-5
clone size: NA

CDR3 protein: CAISVYNTGELFF
CDR3 DNA: TGTGCCATCAGTGTGTATAACACCGGGGAGCTGTTTTTT
D gene: NA
V gene: TRBV10-3
J gene: TRBJ2-2
clone size: NA

CDR3 protein: CSVRTVRPLYEQYF
CDR3 DNA: TGCAGCGTCCGGACAGTTCGACCCCTCTACGAGCAGTACTTC
D gene: NA
V gene: TRBV29-1
J gene: TRBJ2-7
clone size: NA

CDR3 protein: CASSLMGFGADTIYF
CDR3 DNA: TGTGCCAGCAGCTTAATGGGTTTTGGGGCGGACACCATATATTTT
D gene: NA
V gene: TRBV7-9
J gene: TRBJ1-3
clone size: NA

CDR3 protein: CASTFAGGDTEAFF
CDR3 DNA: TGCGCCAGCACCTTTGCTGGAGGGGACACTGAAGCTTTCTTT
D gene: NA
V gene: TRBV5-1
J gene: TRBJ1-1
clone size: NA

CDR3 protein: CASSSGLTMGSPLHF
CDR3 DNA: TGTGCCAGTAGTTCGGGACTCACAATGGGTTCACCCCTCCACTTT
D gene: NA
V gene: TRBV19
J gene: TRBJ1-6
clone size: NA

CDR3 protein: CASSLGFRDTGELFF
CDR3 DNA: TGTGCCAGCAGCTTAGGTTTTCGGGATACCGGGGAGCTGTTTTTT
D gene: NA
V gene: TRBV7-7
J gene: TRBJ2-2
clone size: NA

CDR3 protein: CASSTFGLTEQFF
CDR3 DNA: TGTGCCAGTAGTACCTTTGGGCTGACAGAGCAGTTCTTC
D gene: NA
V gene: TRBV19
J gene: TRBJ2-1
clone size: NA